This TCR beta chain is from a study of blood T cell repertoires in COVID-19 (dated by TCRdb to between 2020 and 2021). Notes on the research overall: The collaborator samples originated in the United States, Italy and Spain and spanned the acute and convalescent phases of COVID-19. The prospective study material was composed of cDNA or gDNA derived from T cells, B-cell-depleted T cells, or PBMCs. Subjects who had been exposed to COVID-19, were actively infected with it, or had recovered from it provided the deeply sampled blood TCRbeta repertoires that made up the dataset. The repertoires were released in a freely available public database meant as a resource for research on the immune response to SARS-CoV-2. The samples were drawn from two sources: the first 160 participants of the ongoing ImmuneRACE study, and approximately 1,300 subjects contributed by 6 global collaborators. Nearly every sample came with metadata listing a de-identified subject ID, COVID-19 status, age in years and sex. Where HLA class I and class II types were available, the types were taken from metadata supplied by the sample provider, not from assay-based typing.

TCRbeta CDR3 regions were amplified from genomic DNA by means of the immunoSEQ Assay, a bias-controlled multiplex PCR. Concerning the study's data processing: The number of nucleated cells in each sample was estimated by amplification of reference gene primers within the assay. To quantify the absolute abundance of each unique TCRbeta CDR3 rearrangement, sequence reads were collapsed and filtered. For each sample, productive Simpson clonality was calculated by taking the square root of Simpson's diversity index across productive rearrangements. Not all clones reach the TCRdb copy of this immuneACCESS table, which keeps in-frame sequences only. Checked studies attribute under half of the gap to unresolved V genes and leave the rest unexplained. V, J and clone size reflect that table, while D and trimming were determined from the DNA. The sample table holds 100,000 to 150,000 clones, of which 70% to 80% were seen once. The leading ten clones occupy roughly 6.2% of the sample.

Points on this clone: What antigen it recognizes has not been identified. Base qualities were left out, and no much larger clone turns up one base away.

Trimming at the junction amounts to 3 bases on V and 7 bases on J, and the germline ends lie 12 bases apart. The CDR3 runs 13 residues from the cysteine to the phenylalanine. CDR3 DNA is the only sequence kept; it has 39 bases, read in frame from the first base. Whole blood was collected in K2EDTA tubes by collaborating institutions according to the institutions' own protocols. For TCRbeta analysis, collaborators shipped samples as frozen whole blood, isolated PBMCs, or DNA extracted from either of those sample types. What the authors observed across the whole study: How much clinical and demographic metadata was included differed by source and by participant, and the metadata was provided uncurated.

Sequenced input: peripheral blood. This receptor chain uses TRBV12-3 or TRBV12-4 and TRBJ1-1, and the D gene may be TRBD1, 5 bases matching. The origin of this receptor is a man in his 70s with acute or convalescent COVID-19. DNA sequence: TGTGCCAGCAGTTTCTCAGGGATGGATGAAGCTTTCTTT. It is translated as CASSFSGMDEAFF.